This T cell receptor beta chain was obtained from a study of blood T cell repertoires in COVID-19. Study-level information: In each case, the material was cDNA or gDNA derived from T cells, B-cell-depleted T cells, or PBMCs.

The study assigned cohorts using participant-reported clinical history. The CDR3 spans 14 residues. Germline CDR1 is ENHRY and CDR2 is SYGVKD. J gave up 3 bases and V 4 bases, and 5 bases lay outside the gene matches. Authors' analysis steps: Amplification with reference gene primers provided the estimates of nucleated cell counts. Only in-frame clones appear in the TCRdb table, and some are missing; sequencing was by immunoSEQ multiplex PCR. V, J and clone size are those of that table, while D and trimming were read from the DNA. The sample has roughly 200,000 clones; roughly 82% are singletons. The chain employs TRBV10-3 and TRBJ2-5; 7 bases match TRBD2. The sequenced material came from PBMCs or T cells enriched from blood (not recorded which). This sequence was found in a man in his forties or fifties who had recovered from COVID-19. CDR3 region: CAISGASGEETQYF. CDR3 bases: TGTGCCATCAGTGGGGCTAGCGGAGAAGAGACCCAGTACTTC.